One and the same sample provided the 17 T cell receptor beta chains below, sequenced in a study of radiotherapy plus CTLA-4 blockade in lung cancer. TCRdb's copy holds only in-frame clones and misses some; the assay was immunoSEQ multiplex PCR. The sample includes about 120,000 clones, around 84% seen only once; the top ten take about 3.5%. This material consisted of peripheral blood, taken from a patient treated with radiotherapy plus ipilimumab. These receptors were taken from a human donor with non-small cell lung cancer that progressed on radiotherapy plus ipilimumab. Some clones in this sample may be carry-over from other donors' samples.

The chain carries TRBV6-5 and TRBJ2-1; D is uncertain. Germline V gives CDR1 MNHEY, CDR2 SVGAGI. The CDR3 extends over 11 amino acids. Trimming left V 5 bases short and J 6 bases short, with 5 bases between. This CDR3 reads CASSRTNEQFF. The CDR3 DNA reads TGTGCCAGCAGTCGGACCAATGAGCAGTTCTTC.

This chain connects TRBV2 to TRBJ2-3; a possible D gene is TRBD1 (6 bases). Trimming removed 6 bases from V and 3 bases from J, with 10 bases in between. The CDR3 length is 13 residues. The germline CDR1 and CDR2 sequences are SNHLY and FYNNEI. The CDR3 sequence is CASRRGGTDTQYF. CDR3 in DNA: TGTGCCAGCAGGCGAGGGGGAACAGATACGCAGTATTTT.

As regards this clone: The junction and the germline gene differ at one end; a read error may be behind it. The chain carries TRBV5-1 and TRBJ1-4; TRBD1 is a possible D gene (6 bases). The CDR3 contains 11 residues. Germline CDR1 and CDR2: SGHRS and YFSETQ. The chain's CDR3 is CASFQGGKTVF. Here the CDR3 DNA reads TGCGCCAGCTTTCAAGGGGGAAAAACTGTTTTT.

This clone was seen a few times. The chain is built from TRBV7-9 and TRBJ2-3; D unresolved. The CDR3 has 15 amino acids. V gave up 1 base and J gave up 5 bases, with 13 bases separating them. Germline loops: CDR1 SEHNR, CDR2 FQNEAQ (reference sequence). CDR3 residues: CASSLGRRFGDTQYF. CDR3 DNA sequence: TGTGCCAGCAGCTTAGGGCGTAGATTTGGAGATACGCAGTATTTT.

This clone came up a few times. The chain recombines TRBV15 with TRBJ2-5; 8 bases match TRBD2. V was clipped by 5 bases and J by 0 bases; unmatched bases: 2. CDR1 is LNHNV, CDR2 YYDKDF, per germline (reference sequence). The CDR3 is 14 amino acids. DNA for the CDR3: TGTGCCACCAGCGACGGGGGGGACCAAGAGACCCAGTACTTC. Amino acids: CATSDGGDQETQYF.

The rearrangement uses TRBV7-9 and TRBJ2-7, with D hard to call. The CDR3 spans 14 residues. CDR1 SEHNR and CDR2 FQNEAQ come from the germline V gene (reference sequence). The germline V and J ends were trimmed by 3 bases and 2 bases, with 11 bases remaining between them. CDR3 in amino acids: CASSFAGQAYEQYF. The CDR3 bases are TGTGCCAGCAGCTTCGCTGGGCAGGCCTACGAGCAGTACTTC.

The genes are TRBV19 and TRBJ1-6; D gene unclear. Trimming took off 6 bases at V and 0 bases at J, with 9 bases between the two ends. Germline V gives CDR1 LNHDA, CDR2 SQIVND (reference sequence). The CDR3 is 15 residues long. CDR3 DNA: TGTGCCAGTAGAGCCGCGTCCTCCTATAATTCACCCCTCCACTTT. Residues: CASRAASSYNSPLHF.

DNA for the CDR3: TGTGCCAGCAGCGTAGGGAGCGGGACATACAATGAGCAGTTCTTC. Protein: CASSVGSGTYNEQFF. The chain joins TRBV9 to TRBJ2-1; tentatively, D is TRBD2 (7 bases). This CDR3 is 15 amino acids long. In germline, CDR1 is SGDLS, CDR2 YYNGEE. Trimming took off 0 bases at V and 4 bases at J, with 11 bases between the two ends.

The V gene is TRBV28, the J gene TRBJ2-7, with D maybe TRBD2 (6 bases). The CDR3 sequence is 13 residues long. Germline V gene sequence: CDR1 MDHEN, CDR2 SYDVKM. V was pared by 8 bases and J by 2 bases, with 13 bases between. The CDR3 sequence: CASRGIPTYEQYF. The CDR3 DNA is TGTGCCAGCCGGGGGATACCAACCTACGAGCAGTACTTC.

This clone was recorded a few times. The chain carries TRBV4-1 and TRBJ1-5; 7 bases line up with TRBD1. The J segment lost 4 bases and the V segment lost 6 bases, leaving 6 bases of the junction unmatched. The CDR3 loop spans 14 amino acids. Germline CDR1 reads MGHRA; CDR2 reads YSYEKL. The CDR3 DNA is TGCGCCAGCAGGGCGACAGGGCCGAATCAGCCCCAGCATTTT. This encodes CASRATGPNQPQHF.

The chain employs TRBV19 and TRBJ1-4; D is unresolved. Trimming took 6 bases from V and 3 from J, leaving 14 bases between them. Germline assignment: CDR1 LNHDA and CDR2 SQIVND (reference sequence). This CDR3 comprises 15 residues. CDR3 coding DNA: TGTGCCAGTAGCCCCCGGCCACTTCCTAATGAAAAACTGTTTTTT. Protein sequence: CASSPRPLPNEKLFF.

This clone was seen a single time. V usage is TRBV2 and J usage is TRBJ1-5; TRBD1 matches 11 bases. The V gene's germline CDR1 is SNHLY and CDR2 FYNNEI. The V segment lost 8 bases and the J segment 3 bases; nucleotides outside the gene matches: 6. CDR3 length equals 15 residues. In DNA form, the CDR3 reads TGTGCCAGCGGAGGGACAGGGGGAATCAATCAGCCCCAGCATTTT. This codes for CASGGTGGINQPQHF.

The chain uses TRBV9 and TRBJ1-2; a weak D match, TRBD1 (6 bases). Germline V lookup: CDR1 SGDLS, CDR2 YYNGEE. CDR3 length: 15 residues. V was trimmed by 4 bases and J by 3 bases, leaving 16 bases between them. The CDR3 protein is CASSLGHSGDYGYTF. As DNA, the CDR3 is TGTGCCAGCAGCCTGGGACACTCCGGAGACTATGGCTACACCTTC.

This chain joins TRBV7-2 and TRBJ1-3; a weak D match, TRBD1 (5 bases). Trimming took 5 bases from V and 0 from J, leaving 11 bases between them. Germline V lookup: CDR1 SGHTA, CDR2 FQGNSA. The CDR3 has 15 amino acids. The CDR3 here is CASSQRRASGNTIYF. The CDR3 coding sequence is TGTGCCAGCAGCCAACGCAGGGCCTCTGGAAACACCATATATTTT.

This clone was seen a handful of times. The rearrangement joins TRBV7-3 to TRBJ2-7; D call uncertain. The V and J ends lost 3 bases and 4 bases respectively, with 4 bases between them. The length of the CDR3 is 11 residues. Germline V gene sequence: CDR1 SGHTA, CDR2 FQGTGA. This CDR3 reads CASSFAYEQYF. In DNA form, the CDR3 reads TGTGCCAGCAGCTTTGCTTACGAGCAGTACTTC.

V usage is TRBV6-8 and J usage is TRBJ1-2; D is undetermined. This CDR3 comprises 15 residues. The germline CDR1 and CDR2 sequences are MNHGY and SAAAGT. Trimming removed 4 bases from V and 4 bases from J, with 16 bases in between. CDR3 nucleotides: TGTGCCAGCAGTTGTTCCGGGAGACTGATCTATGGCTACACCTTC. Residues: CASSCSGRLIYGYTF.

The V call is TRBV30, the J call TRBJ1-5; D gene ambiguous. CDR1 and CDR2 (germline): GTSNPN, SVGIG (reference sequence). This CDR3 spans 12 amino acids. Trimming left V 0 bases short and J 5 bases short, with 5 bases between. The CDR3 DNA is TGTGCCTGGAGTGTTAATGATCAGCCCCAGCATTTT. Its translation is CAWSVNDQPQHF.